This TCR beta chain was obtained from a study of T cells in Graves' hyperthyroidism and ophthalmopathy. For the study at large: Specimen type is peripheral blood, collected at initial diagnosis prior to any treatment. General study results and limits: Stable hyperthyroidism was told apart from ophthalmopathy by a model built on 13 V-J features.

CDR1 SGHTA and CDR2 FQGNSA come from the germline V gene. The CDR3 length is 14 residues. Between the trimmed V and J ends, which lost 4 bases and 4 bases, there was a span of 10 bases. This clonotype was recorded at least ten times. What it binds is not known. Regions amplified from RNA transcripts were the TCR beta CDR3 regions. First-round RT-PCR with HTBI primers amplified the TCR CDR3 region. Using its own MiXCR run on the multiplex PCR reads, TCRdb lists one record per CDR3 protein. The sample holds under 350,000 distinct CDR3 sequences, 13% seen once. Patients were aged 18 to 65, had disease duration under 2 months, and had newly diagnosed hyperthyroidism. Uncontrolled infection, other autoimmune disease, pregnancy and lactation each barred patients from inclusion.

The sequence came from a woman aged 30 to 39 with Graves' hyperthyroidism that later progressed to Graves' ophthalmopathy. Sequences were obtained from blood. The rearrangement links TRBV7-2 to TRBJ2-2; D ambiguous. CDR3 protein: CASSWIGSTGELFF. CDR3 coding DNA: TGTGCCAGCAGCTGGATAGGCAGCACCGGGGAGCTGTTTTTT.